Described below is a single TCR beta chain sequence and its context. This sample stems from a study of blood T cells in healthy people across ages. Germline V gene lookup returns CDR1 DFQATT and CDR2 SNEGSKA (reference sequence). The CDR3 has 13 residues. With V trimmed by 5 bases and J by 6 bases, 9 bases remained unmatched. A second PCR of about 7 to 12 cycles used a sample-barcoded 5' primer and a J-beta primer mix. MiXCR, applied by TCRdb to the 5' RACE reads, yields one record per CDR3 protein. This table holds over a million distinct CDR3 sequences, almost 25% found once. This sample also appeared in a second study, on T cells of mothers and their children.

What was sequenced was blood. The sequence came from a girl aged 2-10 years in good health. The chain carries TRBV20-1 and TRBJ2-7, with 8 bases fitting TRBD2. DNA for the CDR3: TGCAGTGCTCGACCCCGGACTAGCCGCGAGCAGTACTTC. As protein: CSARPRTSREQYF.